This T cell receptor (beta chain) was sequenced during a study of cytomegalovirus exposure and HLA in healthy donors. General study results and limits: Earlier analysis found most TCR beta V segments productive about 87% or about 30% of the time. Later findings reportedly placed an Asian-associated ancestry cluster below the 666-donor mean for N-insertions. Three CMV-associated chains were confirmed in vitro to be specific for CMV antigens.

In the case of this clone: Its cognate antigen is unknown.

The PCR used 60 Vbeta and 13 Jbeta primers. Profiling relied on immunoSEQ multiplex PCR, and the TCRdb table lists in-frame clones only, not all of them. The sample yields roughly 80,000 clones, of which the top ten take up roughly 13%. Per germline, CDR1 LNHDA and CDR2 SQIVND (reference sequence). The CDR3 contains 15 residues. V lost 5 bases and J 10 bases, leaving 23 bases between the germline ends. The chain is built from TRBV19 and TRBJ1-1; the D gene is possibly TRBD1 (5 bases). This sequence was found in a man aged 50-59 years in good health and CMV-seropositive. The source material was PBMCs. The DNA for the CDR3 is TGTGCCAGTAGTGGTGGTTTAGGGGCGCGGAGACGAGCTTTCTTT. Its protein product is CASSGGLGARRRAFF. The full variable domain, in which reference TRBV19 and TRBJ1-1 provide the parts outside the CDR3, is DGGITQSPKYLFRKEGQNVTLSCEQNLNHDAMYWYRQDPGQGLRLIYYSQIVNDFQKGDIAEGYSVSREKKESFPLTVTSAQKNPTAFYLCASSGGLGARRRAFFGQGTRLTVV.